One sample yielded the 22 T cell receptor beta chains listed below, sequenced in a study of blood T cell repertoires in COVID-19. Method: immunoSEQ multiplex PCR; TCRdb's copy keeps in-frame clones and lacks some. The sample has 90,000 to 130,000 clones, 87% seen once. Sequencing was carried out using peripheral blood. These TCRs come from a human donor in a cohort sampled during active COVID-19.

CDR3 loop: CASNPDRAPNGYTF. For the CDR3, the DNA is TGTGCCAGCAACCCGGACAGGGCACCGAATGGCTACACCTTC. The chain recombines TRBV7-8 with TRBJ1-2; 8 positions match TRBD1. The length of the CDR3 is 14 residues. Germline CDR1 SGHVS, CDR2 FQNEAQ. Trimming cost V 7 bases and J 6 bases; bases outside gene matches: 10.

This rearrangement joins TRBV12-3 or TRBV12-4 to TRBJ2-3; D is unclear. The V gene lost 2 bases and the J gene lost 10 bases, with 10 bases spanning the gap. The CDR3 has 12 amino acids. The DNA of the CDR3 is TGTGCCAGCAGTTTATTGTCGGCGGCGCAGTATTTT. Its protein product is CASSLLSAAQYF.

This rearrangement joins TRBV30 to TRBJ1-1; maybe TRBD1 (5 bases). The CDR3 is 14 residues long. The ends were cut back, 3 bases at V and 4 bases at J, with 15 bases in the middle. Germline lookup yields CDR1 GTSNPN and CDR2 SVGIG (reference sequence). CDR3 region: CAWRRRQRTTEAFF. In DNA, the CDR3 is TGTGCCTGGAGACGAAGACAGCGAACCACTGAAGCTTTCTTT.

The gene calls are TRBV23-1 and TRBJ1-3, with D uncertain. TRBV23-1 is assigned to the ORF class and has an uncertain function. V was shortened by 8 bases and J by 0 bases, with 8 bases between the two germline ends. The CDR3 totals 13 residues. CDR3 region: CASAADSGNTIYF. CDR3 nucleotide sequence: TGCGCCAGCGCGGCCGACTCTGGAAACACCATATATTTT.

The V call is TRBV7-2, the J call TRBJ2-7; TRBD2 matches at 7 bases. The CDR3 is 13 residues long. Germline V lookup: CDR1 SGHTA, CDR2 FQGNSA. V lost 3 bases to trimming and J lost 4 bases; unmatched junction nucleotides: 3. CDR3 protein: CASSFRRGYEQYF. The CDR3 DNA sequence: TGTGCCAGCAGCTTCCGGCGGGGGTACGAGCAGTACTTC.

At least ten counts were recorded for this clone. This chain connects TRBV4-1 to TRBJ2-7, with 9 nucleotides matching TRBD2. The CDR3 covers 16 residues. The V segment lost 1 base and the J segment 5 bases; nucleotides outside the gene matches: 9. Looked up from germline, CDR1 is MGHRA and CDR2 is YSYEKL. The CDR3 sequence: CASSQGPAGGIDEQYF. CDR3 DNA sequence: TGCGCCAGCAGCCAAGGTCCAGCGGGGGGTATTGACGAGCAGTACTTC.

CDR3 amino acids: CASSLLGGTNTEAFF. The CDR3 nucleotides are TGCGCCAGCAGCCTTCTAGGGGGCACGAACACTGAAGCTTTCTTT. The rearrangement joins TRBV4-1 to TRBJ1-1, with 7 nucleotides matching TRBD1. The J segment lost 1 base and the V segment lost 4 bases, leaving 6 bases of the junction unmatched. The CDR3 runs to 15 residues. In germline, CDR1 is MGHRA, CDR2 YSYEKL.

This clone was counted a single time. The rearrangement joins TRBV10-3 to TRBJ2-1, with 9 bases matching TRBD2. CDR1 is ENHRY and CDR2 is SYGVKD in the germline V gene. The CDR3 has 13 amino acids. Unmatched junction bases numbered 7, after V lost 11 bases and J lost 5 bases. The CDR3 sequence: CALAAGGDNEQFF. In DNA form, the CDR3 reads TGTGCCCTTGCGGCGGGAGGGGACAATGAGCAGTTCTTC.

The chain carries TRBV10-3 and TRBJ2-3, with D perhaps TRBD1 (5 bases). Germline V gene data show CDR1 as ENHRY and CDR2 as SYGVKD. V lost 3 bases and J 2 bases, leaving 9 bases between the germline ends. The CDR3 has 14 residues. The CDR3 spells CAISERGVTDTQYF. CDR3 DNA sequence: TGTGCCATCAGTGAAAGGGGTGTCACAGATACGCAGTATTTT.

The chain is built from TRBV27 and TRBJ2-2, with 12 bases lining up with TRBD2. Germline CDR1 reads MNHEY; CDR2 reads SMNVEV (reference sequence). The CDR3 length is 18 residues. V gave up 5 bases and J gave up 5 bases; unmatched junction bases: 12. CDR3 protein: CASSLLSSGRGRTGELFF. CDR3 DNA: TGTGCCAGCAGTCTTCTCTCTAGCGGGAGGGGAAGGACCGGGGAGCTGTTTTTT.

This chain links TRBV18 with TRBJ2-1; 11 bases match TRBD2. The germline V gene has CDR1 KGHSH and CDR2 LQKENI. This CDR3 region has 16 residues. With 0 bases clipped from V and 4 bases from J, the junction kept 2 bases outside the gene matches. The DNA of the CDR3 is TGTGCCAGCTCACCACCATCTAGCGGGGGGTACAATGAGCAGTTCTTC. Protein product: CASSPPSSGGYNEQFF.

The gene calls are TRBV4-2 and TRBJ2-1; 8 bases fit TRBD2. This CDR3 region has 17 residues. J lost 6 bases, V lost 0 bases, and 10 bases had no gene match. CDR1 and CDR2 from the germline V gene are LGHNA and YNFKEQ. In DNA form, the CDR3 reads TGTGCCAGCAGCCAAGAACGCGAGGGACTAGTGTTCAATGAGCAGTTCTTC. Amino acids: CASSQEREGLVFNEQFF.

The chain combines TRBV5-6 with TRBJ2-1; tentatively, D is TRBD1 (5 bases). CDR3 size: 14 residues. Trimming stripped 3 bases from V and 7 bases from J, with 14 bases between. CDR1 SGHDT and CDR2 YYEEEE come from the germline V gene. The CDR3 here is CASSSQGRQNEQFF. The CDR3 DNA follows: TGTGCCAGCAGCTCTCAAGGCCGACAGAATGAGCAGTTCTTC.

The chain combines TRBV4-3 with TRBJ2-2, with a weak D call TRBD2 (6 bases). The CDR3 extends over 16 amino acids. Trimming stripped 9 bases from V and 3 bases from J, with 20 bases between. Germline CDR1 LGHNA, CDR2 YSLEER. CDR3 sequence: CASTPSGGADTGELFF. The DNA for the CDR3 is TGCGCCAGTACTCCAAGCGGAGGGGCGGACACCGGGGAGCTGTTTTTT.

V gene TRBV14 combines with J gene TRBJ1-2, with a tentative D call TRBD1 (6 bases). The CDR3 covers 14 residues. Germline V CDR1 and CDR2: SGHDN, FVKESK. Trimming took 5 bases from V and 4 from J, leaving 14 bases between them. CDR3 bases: TGTGCCAGCAGCTTCAATACAGGGCTCTATGGCTACACCTTC. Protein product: CASSFNTGLYGYTF.

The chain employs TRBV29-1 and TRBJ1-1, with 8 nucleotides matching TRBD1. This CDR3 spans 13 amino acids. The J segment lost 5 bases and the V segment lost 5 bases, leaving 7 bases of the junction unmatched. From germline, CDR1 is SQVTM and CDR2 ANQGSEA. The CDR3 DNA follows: TGCAGCGTTCGGGGACAGGAGGTTACTGAAGCTTTCTTT. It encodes CSVRGQEVTEAFF.

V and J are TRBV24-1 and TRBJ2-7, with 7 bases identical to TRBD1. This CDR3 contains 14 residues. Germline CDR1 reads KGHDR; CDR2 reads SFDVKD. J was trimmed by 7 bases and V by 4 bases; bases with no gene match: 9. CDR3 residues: CATSETGTVEEQYF. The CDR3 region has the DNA TGTGCCACCAGTGAGACAGGGACGGTGGAAGAGCAGTACTTC.

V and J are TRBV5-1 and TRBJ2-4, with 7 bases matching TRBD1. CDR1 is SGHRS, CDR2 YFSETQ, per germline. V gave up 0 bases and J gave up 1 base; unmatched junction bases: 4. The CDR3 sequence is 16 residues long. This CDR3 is CASSLGTGEAKNIQYF. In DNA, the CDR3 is TGCGCCAGCAGCTTGGGCACAGGGGAGGCCAAAAACATTCAGTACTTC.

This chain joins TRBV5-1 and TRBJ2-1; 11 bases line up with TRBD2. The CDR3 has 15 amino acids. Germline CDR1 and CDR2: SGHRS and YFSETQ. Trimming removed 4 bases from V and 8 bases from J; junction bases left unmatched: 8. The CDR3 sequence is CASSPTSGIVDEQFF. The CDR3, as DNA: TGCGCCAGCAGCCCGACTAGCGGGATCGTGGATGAGCAGTTCTTC. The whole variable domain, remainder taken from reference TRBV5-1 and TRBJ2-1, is KAGVTQTPRYLIKTRGQQVTLSCSPISGHRSVSWYQQTPGQGLQFLFEYFSETQRNKGNFPGRFSGRQFSNSRSEMNVSTLELGDSALYLCASSPTSGIVDEQFFGPGTRLTVL.

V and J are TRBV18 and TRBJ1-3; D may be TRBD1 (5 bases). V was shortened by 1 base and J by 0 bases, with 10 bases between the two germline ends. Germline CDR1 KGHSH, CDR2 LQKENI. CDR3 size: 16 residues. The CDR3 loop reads CASSPQQELSGNTIYF. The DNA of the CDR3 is TGTGCCAGCTCACCACAACAGGAACTCTCTGGAAACACCATATATTTT.

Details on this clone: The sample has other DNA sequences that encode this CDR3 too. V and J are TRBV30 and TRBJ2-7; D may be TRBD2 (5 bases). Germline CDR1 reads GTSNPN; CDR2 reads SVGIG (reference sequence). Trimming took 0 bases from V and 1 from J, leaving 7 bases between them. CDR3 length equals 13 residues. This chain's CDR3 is CAWSVSGSYEQYF. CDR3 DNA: TGTGCCTGGAGTGTATCGGGGTCCTACGAGCAGTACTTC. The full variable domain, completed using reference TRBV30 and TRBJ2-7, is SQTIHQWPATLVQPVGSPLSLECTVEGTSNPNLYWYRQAAGRGLQLLFYSVGIGQISSEVPQNLSASRPQDRQFILSSKKLLLSDSGFYLCAWSVSGSYEQYFGPGTRLTVT.

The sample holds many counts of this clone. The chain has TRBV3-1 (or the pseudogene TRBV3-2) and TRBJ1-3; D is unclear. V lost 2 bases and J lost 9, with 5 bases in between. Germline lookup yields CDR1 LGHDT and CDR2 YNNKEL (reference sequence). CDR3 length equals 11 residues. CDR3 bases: TGTGCCAGCAGCCAACCGGGCACCATATATTTT. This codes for CASSQPGTIYF.